The source of this TCR beta chain is a study of blood T cell repertoires in COVID-19 (TCRdb year 2020). Regarding the research as a whole: The collaborator samples originated in the United States, Italy and Spain and spanned the acute and convalescent phases of COVID-19. The material from the prospective study consisted of cDNA or gDNA derived from T cells, B-cell-depleted T cells, or PBMCs. Deeply sampled blood TCRbeta repertoires from subjects exposed to, actively infected with, or recovered from COVID-19 were included in the dataset. The repertoires were released in a freely available public database intended as a resource for research on the immune response to SARS-CoV-2. Samples were obtained from the ongoing ImmuneRACE study (first 160 participants) and from 1,254 subjects provided by 6 global collaborators. Nearly every sample came with metadata listing a de-identified subject ID, COVID-19 status, age in years and sex. Where available, HLA class I and class II types were taken from metadata supplied by the sample provider and were not determined by assay-based typing. The paper's findings and limits, for the study overall: The amount of clinical and demographic metadata varied by source and participant and was provided uncurated.

Per the germline V gene, SGHAT is the CDR1 and FQNNGV is the CDR2. V is reduced by 5 bases and J by 2 bases, leaving a spacing of 10 bases between them. From the cysteine through the phenylalanine, the CDR3 covers 13 amino acids. Just CDR3 DNA is preserved here, 39 bases in frame from base 1. TCRbeta CDR3 regions were amplified from genomic DNA by means of the immunoSEQ Assay, a bias-controlled multiplex PCR. On the authors' methods: The number of nucleated cells in each sample was estimated by amplification of reference gene primers within the assay. To quantify the absolute abundance of each unique TCRbeta CDR3 rearrangement, sequence reads were collapsed and filtered. For each sample, productive Simpson clonality was calculated by taking the square root of Simpson's diversity index across productive rearrangements. As stored in TCRdb, this immuneACCESS dataset retains in-frame rearrangements with V and J assigned. A fraction of the clones does not appear; measured against another copy, unresolved V genes explain less than half of the discrepancy, and the remainder lacks a known reason. V and J calls and clone size come straight from that table; D and trimming were deduced from the DNA. The sample table lists 35,000 to 40,000 clones, over 80% of them with a count of one. The ten largest make up 7.2% of the sample.

The collaborating institutions used their own protocols to collect whole blood in K2EDTA tubes. For TCRbeta analysis, collaborators shipped samples in one of three forms: frozen whole blood, isolated PBMCs, or DNA extracted from either of those sample types. About this clone itself: The clone's antigen remains unknown. Base qualities are not at hand, and no much larger clone is one base apart.

The sequence was collected from a human donor in a cohort sampled during active COVID-19. The chain employs TRBV11-2 and TRBJ2-7, with TRBD1 perhaps the D gene, on 5 matching bases. Sequencing was done on a sample of peripheral blood. The nucleotides read TGTGCCAGCAGCACCCCGACAGCCTACGAGCAGTACTTC. Its protein product is CASSTPTAYEQYF.